This record concerns one T cell receptor (beta chain) sequence. Its antigen remains unknown. Treatment denoted: oral pan-JAK inhibitor, 5-10 mg twice daily. Sorted out of PBMCs were CD4+ T cells and CD8+ T cells. The data were taken from a study of CD8+ T cells in alopecia areata. Overall study results and limits: There were many expanded lesional clones persisting in scalp and blood during tofacitinib. In patients, TCRs were shared less clearly than in mice, and HLA may possibly be involved. Normal skin's resident alphabeta T cells are also sequenced in scalp samples.

The germline V gene has CDR1 SGHNT and CDR2 YYREEE (reference sequence). The CDR3 loop spans 17 amino acids. The V segment lost 4 bases and the J segment 4 bases; nucleotides outside the gene matches: 11. The sequencing template was cDNA reverse transcribed from extracted RNA. This table comes from immunoSEQ multiplex PCR, and its TCRdb copy is limited to in-frame clones, with some not included. This table holds about 97,000 clones, around 60% found once. The clonotype comes from a human donor with alopecia areata. The V call is TRBV5-4, the J call TRBJ2-6; TRBD1 matches at 7 bases. The sample was CD8+ T cells sorted from blood, taken between weeks 55 and 65, from a patient treated with tofacitinib. The CDR3 nucleotides are TGTGCCAGCAGCCCTAACAGGGGATTAGAGGGGGCCAACGTCCTGACTTTC. Translation gives CASSPNRGLEGANVLTF. Using reference TRBV5-4 and TRBJ2-6 for the parts outside the CDR3, the full variable domain is ETGVTQSPTHLIKTRGQQVTLRCSSQSGHNTVSWYQQALGQGPQFIFQYYREEENGRGNFPPRFSGLQFPNYSSELNVNALELDDSALYLCASSPNRGLEGANVLTFGAGSRLTVL.